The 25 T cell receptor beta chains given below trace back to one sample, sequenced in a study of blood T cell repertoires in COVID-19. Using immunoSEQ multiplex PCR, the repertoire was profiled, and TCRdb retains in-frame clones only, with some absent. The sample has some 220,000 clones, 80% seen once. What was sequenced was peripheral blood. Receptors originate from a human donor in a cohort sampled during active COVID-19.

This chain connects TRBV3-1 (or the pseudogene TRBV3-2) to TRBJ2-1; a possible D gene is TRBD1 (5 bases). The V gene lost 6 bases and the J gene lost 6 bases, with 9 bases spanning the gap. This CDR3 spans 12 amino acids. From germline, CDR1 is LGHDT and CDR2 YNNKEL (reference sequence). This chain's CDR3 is CASSPQGNEQFF. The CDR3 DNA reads TGTGCCAGCAGTCCCCAGGGCAATGAGCAGTTCTTC.

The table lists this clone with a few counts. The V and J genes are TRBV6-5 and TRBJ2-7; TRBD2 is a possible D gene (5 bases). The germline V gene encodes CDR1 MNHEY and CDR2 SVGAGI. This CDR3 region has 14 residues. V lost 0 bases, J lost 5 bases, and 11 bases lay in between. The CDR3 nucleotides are TGTGCCAGCAGTTACTCGTCCGGGAACCACGAGCAGTACTTC. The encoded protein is CASSYSSGNHEQYF.

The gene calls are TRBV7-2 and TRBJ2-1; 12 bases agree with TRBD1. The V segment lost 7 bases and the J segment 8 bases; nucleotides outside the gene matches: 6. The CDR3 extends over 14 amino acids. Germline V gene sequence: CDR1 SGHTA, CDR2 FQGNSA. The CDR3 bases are TGTGCCAGCACGCCGGGACAGGGGGCTGATGAGCAGTTCTTC. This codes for CASTPGQGADEQFF.

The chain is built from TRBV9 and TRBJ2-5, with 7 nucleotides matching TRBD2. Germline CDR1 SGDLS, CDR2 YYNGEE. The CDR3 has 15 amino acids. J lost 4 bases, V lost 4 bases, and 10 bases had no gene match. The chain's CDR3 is CASSPGGVMVETQYF. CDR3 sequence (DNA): TGTGCCAGCAGCCCTGGGGGGGTAATGGTAGAGACCCAGTACTTC.

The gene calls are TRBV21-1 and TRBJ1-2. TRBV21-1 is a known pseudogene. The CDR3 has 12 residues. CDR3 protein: CASSKVDYGYTF. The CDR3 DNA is TGTGCCAGCAGCAAAGTAGACTATGGCTACACCTTC.

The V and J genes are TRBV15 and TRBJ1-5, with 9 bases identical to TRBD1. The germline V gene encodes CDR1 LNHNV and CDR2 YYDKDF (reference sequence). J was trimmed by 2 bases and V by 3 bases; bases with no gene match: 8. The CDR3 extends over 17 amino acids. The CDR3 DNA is TGTGCCACCAGCAGGGGGGGACAGGGATATGGCAATCAGCCCCAGCATTTT. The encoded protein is CATSRGGQGYGNQPQHF.

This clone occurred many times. The CDR3 loop reads CASSSAYNEQFF. The CDR3 DNA reads as TGTGCCAGCAGTTCTGCCTACAATGAGCAGTTCTTC. This chain joins TRBV27 and TRBJ2-1; D gene uncertain. Germline CDR1 reads MNHEY; CDR2 reads SMNVEV (reference sequence). V dropped 4 bases and J dropped 2 bases, with 3 bases sitting between them. The CDR3 has 12 residues.

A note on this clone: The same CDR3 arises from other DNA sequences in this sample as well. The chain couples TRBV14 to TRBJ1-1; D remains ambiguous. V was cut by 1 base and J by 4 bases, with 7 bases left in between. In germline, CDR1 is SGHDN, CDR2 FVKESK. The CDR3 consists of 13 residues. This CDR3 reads CASSQGLRTEAFF. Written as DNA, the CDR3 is TGTGCCAGCAGCCAAGGGTTGCGCACTGAAGCTTTCTTT.

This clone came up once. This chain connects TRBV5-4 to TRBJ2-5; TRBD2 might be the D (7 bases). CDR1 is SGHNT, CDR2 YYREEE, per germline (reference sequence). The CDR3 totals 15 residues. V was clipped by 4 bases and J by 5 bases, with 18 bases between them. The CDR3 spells CASSRAGARGETQYF. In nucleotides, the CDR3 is TGTGCCAGCAGCCGGGCGGGGGCCCGCGGGGAGACCCAGTACTTC.

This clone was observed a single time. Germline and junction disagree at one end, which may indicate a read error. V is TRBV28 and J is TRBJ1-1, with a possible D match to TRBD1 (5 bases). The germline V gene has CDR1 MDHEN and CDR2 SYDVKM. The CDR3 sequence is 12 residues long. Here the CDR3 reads CAISGGNTEAFF. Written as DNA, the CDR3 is TGCGCCATATCCGGGGGGAACACTGAAGCTTTCTTT. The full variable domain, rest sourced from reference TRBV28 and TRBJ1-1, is DVKVTQSSRYLVKRTGEKVFLECVQDMDHENMFWYRQDPGLGLRLIYFSYDVKMKEKGDIPEGYSVSREKKERFSLILESASTNQTSMYLCAISGGNTEAFFGQGTRLTVV.

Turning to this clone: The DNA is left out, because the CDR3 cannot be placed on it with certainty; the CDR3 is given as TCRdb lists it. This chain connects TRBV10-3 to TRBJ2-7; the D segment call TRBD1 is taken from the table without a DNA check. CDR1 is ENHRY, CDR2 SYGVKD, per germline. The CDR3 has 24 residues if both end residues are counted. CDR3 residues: CAISHPDSSTSSTSGRAGQYEQYF.

Here the CDR3 reads CASSAQGKTGELFF. The CDR3 nucleotides are TGTGCCAGCAGTGCACAGGGGAAGACCGGGGAGCTGTTTTTT. V and J are TRBV6-4 and TRBJ2-2, with 7 nucleotides matching TRBD1. This CDR3 is 14 amino acids long. The germline CDR1 and CDR2 sequences are MRHNA and SNTAGT. J was trimmed by 5 bases and V by 4 bases; bases with no gene match: 4.

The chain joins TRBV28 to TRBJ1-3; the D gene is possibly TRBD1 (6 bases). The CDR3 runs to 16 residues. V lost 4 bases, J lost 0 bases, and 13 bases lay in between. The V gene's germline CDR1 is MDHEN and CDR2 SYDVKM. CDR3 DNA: TGTGCCAGCAGTTCCCCGGGGGGCAGCTCTGGAAACACCATATATTTT. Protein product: CASSSPGGSSGNTIYF.

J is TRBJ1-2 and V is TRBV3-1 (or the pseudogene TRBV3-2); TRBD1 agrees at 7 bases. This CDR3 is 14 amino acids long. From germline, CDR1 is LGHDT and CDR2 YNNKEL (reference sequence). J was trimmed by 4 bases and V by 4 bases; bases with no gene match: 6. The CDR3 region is CASSPRGLIYGYTF. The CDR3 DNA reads TGTGCCAGCAGCCCAAGGGGGCTGATCTATGGCTACACCTTC.

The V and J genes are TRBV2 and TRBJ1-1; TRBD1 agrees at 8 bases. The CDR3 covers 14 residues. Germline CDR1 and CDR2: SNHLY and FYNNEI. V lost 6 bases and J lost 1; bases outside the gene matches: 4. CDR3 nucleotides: TGTGCCAGCAGGGACAGGGTGAGGAACACTGAAGCTTTCTTT. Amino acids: CASRDRVRNTEAFF.

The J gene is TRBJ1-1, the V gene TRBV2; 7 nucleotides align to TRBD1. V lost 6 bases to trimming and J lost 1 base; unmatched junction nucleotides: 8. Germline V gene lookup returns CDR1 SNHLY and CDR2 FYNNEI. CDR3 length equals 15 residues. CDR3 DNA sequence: TGTGCCAGCAGCCTTGACAGGGTCGGGAACACTGAAGCTTTCTTT. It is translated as CASSLDRVGNTEAFF.

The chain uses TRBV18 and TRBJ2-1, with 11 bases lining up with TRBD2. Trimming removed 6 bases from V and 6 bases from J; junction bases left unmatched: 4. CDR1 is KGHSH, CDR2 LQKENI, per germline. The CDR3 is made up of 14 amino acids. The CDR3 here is CASSGTSGSNEQFF. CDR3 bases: TGTGCCAGCTCTGGGACTAGCGGAAGCAATGAGCAGTTCTTC. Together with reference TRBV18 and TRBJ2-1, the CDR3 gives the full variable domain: NAGVMQNPRHLVRRRGQEARLRCSPMKGHSHVYWYRQLPEEGLKFMVYLQKENIIDESGMPKERFSAEFPKEGPSILRIQQVVRGDSAAYFCASSGTSGSNEQFFGPGTRLTVL.

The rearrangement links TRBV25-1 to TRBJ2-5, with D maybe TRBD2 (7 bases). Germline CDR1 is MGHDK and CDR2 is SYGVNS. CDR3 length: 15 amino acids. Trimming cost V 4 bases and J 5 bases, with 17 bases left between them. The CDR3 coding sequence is TGTGCCAGCAGTGGCGAGGGGGGGGGCGGCGAGACCCAGTACTTC. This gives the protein CASSGEGGGGETQYF.

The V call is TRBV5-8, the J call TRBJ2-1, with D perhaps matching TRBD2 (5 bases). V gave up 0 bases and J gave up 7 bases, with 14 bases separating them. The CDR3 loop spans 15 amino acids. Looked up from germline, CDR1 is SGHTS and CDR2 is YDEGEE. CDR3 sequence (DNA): TGTGCCAGCAGCTTGGTCCTGCTAGCTAGGAATGAGCAGTTCTTC. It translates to CASSLVLLARNEQFF.

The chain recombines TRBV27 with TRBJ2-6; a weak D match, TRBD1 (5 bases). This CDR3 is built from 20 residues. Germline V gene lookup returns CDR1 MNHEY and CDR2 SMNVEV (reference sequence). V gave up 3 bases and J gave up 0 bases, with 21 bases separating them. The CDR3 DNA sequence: TGTGCCAGCAGTTTCCTCTGGAACGTCGGACACCTCTCTGGGGCCAACGTCCTGACTTTC. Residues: CASSFLWNVGHLSGANVLTF.

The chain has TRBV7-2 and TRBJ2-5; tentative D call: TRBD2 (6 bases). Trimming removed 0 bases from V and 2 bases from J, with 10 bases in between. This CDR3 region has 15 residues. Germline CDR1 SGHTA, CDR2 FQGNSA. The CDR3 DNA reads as TGTGCCAGCAGCTTAGCGTTAGGACTACAAGAGACCCAGTACTTC. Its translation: CASSLALGLQETQYF.

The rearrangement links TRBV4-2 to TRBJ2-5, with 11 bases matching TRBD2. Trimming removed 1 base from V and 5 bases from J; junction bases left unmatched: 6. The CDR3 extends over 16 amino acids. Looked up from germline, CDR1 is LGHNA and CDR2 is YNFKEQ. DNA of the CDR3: TGTGCCAGCAGCCAAGGACTAGCGGGGAGGGGGGAGACCCAGTACTTC. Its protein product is CASSQGLAGRGETQYF.

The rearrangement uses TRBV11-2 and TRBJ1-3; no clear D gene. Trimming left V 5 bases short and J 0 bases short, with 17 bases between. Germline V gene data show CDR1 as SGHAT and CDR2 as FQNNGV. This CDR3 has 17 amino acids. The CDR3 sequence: CASSPRYGLSSGNTIYF. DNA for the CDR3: TGTGCCAGCAGCCCAAGATATGGGCTTAGCTCTGGAAACACCATATATTTT.

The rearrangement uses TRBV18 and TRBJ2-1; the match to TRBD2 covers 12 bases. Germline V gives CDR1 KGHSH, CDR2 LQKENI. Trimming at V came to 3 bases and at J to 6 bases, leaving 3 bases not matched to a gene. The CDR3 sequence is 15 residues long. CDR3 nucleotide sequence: TGTGCCAGCTCACCGGGACTAGCGGGCCTCAATGAGCAGTTCTTC. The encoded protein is CASSPGLAGLNEQFF.

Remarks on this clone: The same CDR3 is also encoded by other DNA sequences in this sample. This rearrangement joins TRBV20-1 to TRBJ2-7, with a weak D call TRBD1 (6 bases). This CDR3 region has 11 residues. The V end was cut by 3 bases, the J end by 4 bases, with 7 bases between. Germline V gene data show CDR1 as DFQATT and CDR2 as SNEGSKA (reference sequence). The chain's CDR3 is CSASQGYEQYF. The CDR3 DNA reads TGCAGTGCTAGTCAGGGGTACGAGCAGTACTTC.